Presented here are 19 T cell receptor beta chains from one specimen sequenced in a study of patients and donors after allogeneic stem cell transplantation. TCRdb ran MiXCR on the RT-PCR reads and lists one entry per CDR3 protein. The table lists over 65,000 distinct CDR3 sequences, 26% of them singletons. Sequenced sample: blood, either unsorted or a sorted T cell fraction (not recorded which). The source is a human donor who was either an allogeneic HSCT recipient or a stem cell or donor lymphocyte infusion donor (not recorded which). It is not recorded whose cells these are; they may come from a transplant donor.

The chain has TRBV6-5 and TRBJ2-1, with TRBD2 matching over 16 bases. V lost 6 bases to trimming and J lost 3 bases; unmatched junction nucleotides: 11. The CDR3 is 19 amino acids. From germline, CDR1 is MNHEY and CDR2 SVGAGI. Here the CDR3 reads CASSLGTSGRGLFYNEQFF. DNA of the CDR3: TGTGCCAGCAGCCTCGGGACTAGCGGGAGGGGTTTATTCTACAATGAGCAGTTCTTC.

V and J are TRBV2 and TRBJ2-5; 10 positions agree with TRBD2. From germline, CDR1 is SNHLY and CDR2 FYNNEI. The CDR3 runs 17 residues. The J segment lost 5 bases and the V segment lost 5 bases, leaving 14 bases of the junction unmatched. Here the CDR3 DNA reads TGTGCCAGCAGTTCCCGACTAAGCGGGGGGGCCAAGGAGACCCAGTACTTC. Amino acids: CASSSRLSGGAKETQYF.

This clonotype occurred a few times. The chain recombines TRBV20-1 with TRBJ1-3; TRBD1 agrees at 9 bases. Germline V gene data show CDR1 as DFQATT and CDR2 as SNEGSKA (reference sequence). With 3 bases clipped from V and 3 bases from J, the junction kept 9 bases outside the gene matches. CDR3 length: 16 residues. CDR3 DNA sequence: TGCAGTGCTAGCATACAGGGGGCTCGAGGTGGAAACACCATATATTTT. Its protein product is CSASIQGARGGNTIYF.

The chain is built from TRBV20-1 and TRBJ1-2; TRBD1 matches 7 bases. The CDR3 runs to 13 residues. Germline V gene sequence: CDR1 DFQATT, CDR2 SNEGSKA (reference sequence). V shed 6 bases, J shed 3 bases, and the junction held 7 bases outside the gene matches. The CDR3: CSAGQQLHYGYTF. The CDR3, as DNA: TGCAGTGCGGGACAGCAACTTCACTATGGCTACACCTTC.

The chain recombines TRBV10-3 with TRBJ2-1; 8 nucleotides agree with TRBD1. V gave up 11 bases and J gave up 2 bases; unmatched junction bases: 8. The length of the CDR3 is 14 residues. CDR1 ENHRY and CDR2 SYGVKD come from the germline V gene. CDR3 protein: CASQGTGPYNEQFF. As DNA, the CDR3 is TGTGCCTCGCAGGGGACAGGACCCTACAATGAGCAGTTCTTC.

The V and J genes are TRBV19 and TRBJ1-1; 7 bases fit TRBD1. CDR1 is LNHDA and CDR2 is SQIVND in the germline V gene (reference sequence). The junction had 12 bases not matched to a gene; V was cut back by 5 bases and J by 6 bases. The CDR3 has 15 amino acids. The CDR3 DNA sequence: TGTGCCAGTAGTTCCGGACAGGCTCAAGGGGCTGAAGCTTTCTTT. Residues: CASSSGQAQGAEAFF. The whole variable domain, filled in from reference TRBV19 and TRBJ1-1, reads DGGITQSPKYLFRKEGQNVTLSCEQNLNHDAMYWYRQDPGQGLRLIYYSQIVNDFQKGDIAEGYSVSREKKESFPLTVTSAQKNPTAFYLCASSSGQAQGAEAFFGQGTRLTVV.

This chain joins TRBV4-2 and TRBJ1-5; D is possibly TRBD1 (6 bases). Germline CDR1 reads LGHNA; CDR2 reads YNFKEQ. This CDR3 spans 15 amino acids. V was pared by 2 bases and J by 7 bases, with 15 bases between. The CDR3 here is CASSQMGGRSQPQHF. The CDR3 nucleotides read TGTGCCAGCAGCCAAATGGGGGGGCGCAGCCAGCCCCAGCATTTT.

This clonotype turned up a few times. The chain carries TRBV7-9 and TRBJ2-7; TRBD2 agrees at 11 bases. CDR3 length: 17 amino acids. CDR1 and CDR2 (germline): SEHNR, FQNEAQ (reference sequence). The V and J ends lost 4 bases and 4 bases, in that order; junction bases with no gene match: 12. The DNA for the CDR3 is TGTGCCAGCAGCTCCTCTAGCGGGAGGAACCGTGGGTACGAGCAGTACTTC. It is translated as CASSSSSGRNRGYEQYF.

The chain joins TRBV29-1 to TRBJ1-2, with TRBD1 as a possible D gene (5 bases). Trimming left V 1 base short and J 4 bases short, with 19 bases between. The CDR3 contains 16 residues. CDR1 is SQVTM, CDR2 ANQGSEA, per germline. The CDR3 region has the DNA TGCAGCGTTGAAGGGGCCGGCGGGGGATTGGCCTATGGCTACACCTTC. This encodes CSVEGAGGGLAYGYTF.

The rearrangement uses TRBV20-1 and TRBJ1-2; D is unresolved. Germline V gives CDR1 DFQATT, CDR2 SNEGSKA (reference sequence). The CDR3 has 15 amino acids. Trimming cost V 1 base and J 0 bases, with 12 bases left between them. In nucleotides, the CDR3 is TGCAGTGCTAGAGTACTGCTGGGATCTAACTATGGCTACACCTTC. Protein sequence: CSARVLLGSNYGYTF.

This clonotype was seen just once. This chain links TRBV7-8 with TRBJ2-3, with D perhaps matching TRBD1 (6 bases). The CDR3 contains 16 residues. V lost 0 bases and J lost 2, with 12 bases in between. The germline V gene encodes CDR1 SGHVS and CDR2 FQNEAQ. The CDR3 loop is CASSLAKTGPTDTQYF. CDR3 DNA sequence: TGTGCCAGCAGCTTAGCGAAGACAGGCCCCACAGATACGCAGTATTTT.

This clonotype was seen a handful of times. The V call is TRBV6-4, the J call TRBJ1-2; D not resolved. The germline V gene has CDR1 MRHNA and CDR2 SNTAGT. V gave up 4 bases and J gave up 7 bases, with 13 bases separating them. This CDR3 contains 13 residues. The CDR3 bases are TGTGCCAGCAGTGGGGGAAATATCGCTGGCTACACCTTC. This gives the protein CASSGGNIAGYTF.

This clonotype showed up just a few times. The chain links TRBV10-3 to TRBJ1-1; D might be TRBD1 (6 bases). Between the trimmed V and J ends, which lost 6 bases and 1 base, there was a span of 9 bases. Germline V gene data show CDR1 as ENHRY and CDR2 as SYGVKD. The CDR3 spans 13 residues. The CDR3 region is CAIRTGENTEAFF. DNA for the CDR3: TGTGCCATCAGGACAGGAGAGAACACTGAAGCTTTCTTT.

The chain joins TRBV6-4 to TRBJ1-1, with TRBD1 identical over 10 bases. The junction had 5 bases not matched to a gene; V was cut back by 7 bases and J by 3 bases. The CDR3 is 14 residues long. The germline CDR1 and CDR2 sequences are MRHNA and SNTAGT. The chain's CDR3 is CASKRQGADTEAFF. CDR3 DNA sequence: TGTGCCAGCAAAAGACAGGGGGCGGACACTGAAGCTTTCTTT.

The chain combines TRBV7-9 with TRBJ2-7; D gene ambiguous. The CDR3 covers 13 residues. CDR1 SEHNR and CDR2 FQNEAQ come from the germline V gene (reference sequence). Deletions cut 1 base from V and 7 bases from J, with 11 bases between. For the CDR3, the DNA is TGTGCCAGCAGCTTAGTCGAGCTCAAGGAGCAGTACTTC. Residues: CASSLVELKEQYF.

V gene TRBV24-1 combines with J gene TRBJ2-2; no reliable D call. The CDR3 spans 13 residues. Germline loops: CDR1 KGHDR, CDR2 SFDVKD. Trimming removed 3 bases from V and 3 bases from J, with 4 bases in between. The CDR3, as DNA: TGTGCCACCAGTGATCCTGACACCGGGGAGCTGTTTTTT. This gives the protein CATSDPDTGELFF.

The chain carries TRBV4-3 and TRBJ2-5; 10 bases are shared with TRBD2. This CDR3 is built from 15 residues. V trimming: 1 base; J trimming: 5 bases; junction bases outside the gene matches: 4. CDR1 LGHNA and CDR2 YSLEER come from the germline V gene. CDR3 DNA sequence: TGCGCCAGCAGCCAAGGACTAGCGGGTCGGGAGACCCAGTACTTC. Its protein product is CASSQGLAGRETQYF.

V is TRBV20-1 and J is TRBJ2-4; 12 nucleotides align to TRBD1. The CDR3 spans 15 residues. In germline, CDR1 is DFQATT, CDR2 SNEGSKA (reference sequence). The J segment lost 7 bases and the V segment lost 5 bases, leaving 9 bases of the junction unmatched. CDR3 loop: CSAGAGTGGLNIQYF. CDR3 nucleotides: TGCAGTGCTGGGGCTGGGACAGGGGGCTTGAACATTCAGTACTTC.

This clonotype was seen just once. The chain couples TRBV24-1 to TRBJ2-3; tentative D call: TRBD1 (5 bases). Trimming removed 6 bases from V and 6 bases from J, with 12 bases in between. The CDR3 loop spans 13 amino acids. CDR1 and CDR2 (germline): KGHDR, SFDVKD. CDR3: CATSRQFVDTQYF. As DNA, the CDR3 is TGTGCCACCAGTCGACAGTTCGTGGATACGCAGTATTTT.